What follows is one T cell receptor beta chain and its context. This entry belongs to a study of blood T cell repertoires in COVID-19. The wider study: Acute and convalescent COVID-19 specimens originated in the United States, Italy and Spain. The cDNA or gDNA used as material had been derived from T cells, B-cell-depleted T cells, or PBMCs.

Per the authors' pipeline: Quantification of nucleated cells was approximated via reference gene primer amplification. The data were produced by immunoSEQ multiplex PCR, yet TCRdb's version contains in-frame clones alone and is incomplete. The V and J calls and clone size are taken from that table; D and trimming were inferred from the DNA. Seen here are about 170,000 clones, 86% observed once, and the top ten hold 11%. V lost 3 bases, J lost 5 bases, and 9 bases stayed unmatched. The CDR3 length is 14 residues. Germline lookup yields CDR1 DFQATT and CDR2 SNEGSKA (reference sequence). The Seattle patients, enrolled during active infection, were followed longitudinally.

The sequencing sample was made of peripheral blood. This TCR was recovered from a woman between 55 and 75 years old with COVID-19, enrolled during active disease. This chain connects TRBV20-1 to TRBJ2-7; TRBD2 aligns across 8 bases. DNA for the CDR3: TGCAGTGCTAGTGACAGCGGGAGCATCGACGAGCAGTACTTC. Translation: CSASDSGSIDEQYF.